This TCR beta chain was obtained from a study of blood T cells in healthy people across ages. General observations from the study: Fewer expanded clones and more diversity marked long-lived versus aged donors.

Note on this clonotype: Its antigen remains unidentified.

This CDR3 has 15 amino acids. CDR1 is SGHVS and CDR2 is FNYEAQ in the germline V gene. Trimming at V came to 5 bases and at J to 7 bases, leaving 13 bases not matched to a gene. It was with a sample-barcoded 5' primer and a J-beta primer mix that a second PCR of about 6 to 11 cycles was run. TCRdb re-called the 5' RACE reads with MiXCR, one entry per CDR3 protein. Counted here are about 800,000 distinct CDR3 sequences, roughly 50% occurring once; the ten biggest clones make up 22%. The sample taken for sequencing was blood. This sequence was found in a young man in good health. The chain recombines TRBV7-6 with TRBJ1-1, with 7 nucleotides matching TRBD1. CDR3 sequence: CASSPRGVGGNEAFF. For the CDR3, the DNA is TGTGCCAGCAGCCCCAGGGGGGTGGGGGGCAATGAAGCTTTCTTT.